This T cell receptor (beta chain) was captured by sequencing in a study of CD8 T cells in ankylosing spondylitis. Concerning this clonotype: Antigen: not known.

Study outcomes and limitations: Ankylosing spondylitis blood seemed to carry a telltale TCR beta motif made of roughly eight highly homologous variants. As reported, disease-linked clones showed significant enrichment in matched ankylosing spondylitis synovial fluid. Disease-associated clones were CD8+ and fairly uncommon in peripheral blood.

Looked up from germline, CDR1 is SQVTM and CDR2 is ANQGSEA. CDR3 size: 12 residues. Trimming shortened V by 4 bases and J by 8 bases, and 12 bases separated the two germline ends. The authors made TCR beta libraries by quantitative 5'-RACE with molecular barcodes. Using its own MiXCR run on the 5' RACE reads, TCRdb lists one record per CDR3 protein. Found here are about 33,000 distinct CDR3 sequences, 12% to 15% of them singletons; the top ten hold roughly 36%. Material: blood. The V and J genes are TRBV29-1 and TRBJ2-1; D assignment may be TRBD1 or TRBD2 (5 bases each). The sequence was obtained from a male donor with ankylosing spondylitis or in good health (not recorded which). CDR3 sequence: CSVGEGRHEQFF. The CDR3, as DNA: TGCAGCGTTGGTGAGGGACGGCATGAGCAGTTCTTC.